The source of this T cell receptor (beta chain) is a study of shared clonotypes between healthy human individuals. Turning to the study itself: There were three CD4 naive, three CD4 memory, two CD8 naive and one CD8 memory plates per donor.

Adults of Caucasian background living in Nashville, Tennessee made up all donors. A split of CD4+ cells into CD45RA+ naive and CD45RA-negative memory subsets was performed. This clone was seen just once. The sample contains more than one DNA sequence encoding this CDR3. V was pared by 0 bases and J by 2 bases, with 4 bases of the junction left unmatched. Per germline, CDR1 SGHRS and CDR2 YFSETQ. The CDR3 runs to 15 residues. Replicate sorted-subset PCRs were loaded with around 200 ng DNA, 30,000 to 35,000 T cell genomes. Generated by immunoSEQ multiplex PCR, the TCRdb table keeps only in-frame clones and is missing some. The sample has over 1.4 million clones; about 96% are singletons.

The origin of this receptor is a man aged 30 to 39 in good health. The sequenced sample was naive CD4+ T cells sorted from blood. Stated subset: CD45RA+ positively selected. The rearrangement joins TRBV5-1 to TRBJ2-7; 8 nucleotides match TRBD1. The CDR3 protein is CASSLVTGGTYEQYF. Written as DNA, the CDR3 is TGCGCCAGCAGCTTGGTTACAGGGGGGACCTACGAGCAGTACTTC.